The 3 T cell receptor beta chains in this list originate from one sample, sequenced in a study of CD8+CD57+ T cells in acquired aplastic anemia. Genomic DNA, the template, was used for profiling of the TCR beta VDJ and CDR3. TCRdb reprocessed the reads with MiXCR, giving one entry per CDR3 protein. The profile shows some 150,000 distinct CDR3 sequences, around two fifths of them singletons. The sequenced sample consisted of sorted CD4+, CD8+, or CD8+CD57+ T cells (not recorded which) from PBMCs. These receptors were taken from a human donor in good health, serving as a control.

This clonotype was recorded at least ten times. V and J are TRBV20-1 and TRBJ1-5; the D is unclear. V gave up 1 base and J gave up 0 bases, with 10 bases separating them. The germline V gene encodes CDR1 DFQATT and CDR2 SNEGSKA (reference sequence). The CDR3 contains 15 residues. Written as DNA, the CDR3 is TGCAGTGCTAGAGTGGCCACCTCTAGCAATCAGCCCCAGCATTTT. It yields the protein CSARVATSSNQPQHF.

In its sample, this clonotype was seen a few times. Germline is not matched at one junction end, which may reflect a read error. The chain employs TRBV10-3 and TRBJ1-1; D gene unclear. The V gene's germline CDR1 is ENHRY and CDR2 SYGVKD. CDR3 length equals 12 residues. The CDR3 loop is CAISEGNTEAFF. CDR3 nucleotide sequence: TGTGCCATTAGTGAGGGGAACACTGAAGCTTTCTTT.

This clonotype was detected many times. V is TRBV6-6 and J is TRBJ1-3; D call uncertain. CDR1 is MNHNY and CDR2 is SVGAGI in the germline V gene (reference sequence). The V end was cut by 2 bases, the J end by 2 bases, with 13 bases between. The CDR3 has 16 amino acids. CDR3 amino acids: CASSYLGATTGNTIYF. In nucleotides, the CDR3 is TGTGCCAGCAGTTACCTGGGCGCGACAACTGGAAACACCATATATTTT.